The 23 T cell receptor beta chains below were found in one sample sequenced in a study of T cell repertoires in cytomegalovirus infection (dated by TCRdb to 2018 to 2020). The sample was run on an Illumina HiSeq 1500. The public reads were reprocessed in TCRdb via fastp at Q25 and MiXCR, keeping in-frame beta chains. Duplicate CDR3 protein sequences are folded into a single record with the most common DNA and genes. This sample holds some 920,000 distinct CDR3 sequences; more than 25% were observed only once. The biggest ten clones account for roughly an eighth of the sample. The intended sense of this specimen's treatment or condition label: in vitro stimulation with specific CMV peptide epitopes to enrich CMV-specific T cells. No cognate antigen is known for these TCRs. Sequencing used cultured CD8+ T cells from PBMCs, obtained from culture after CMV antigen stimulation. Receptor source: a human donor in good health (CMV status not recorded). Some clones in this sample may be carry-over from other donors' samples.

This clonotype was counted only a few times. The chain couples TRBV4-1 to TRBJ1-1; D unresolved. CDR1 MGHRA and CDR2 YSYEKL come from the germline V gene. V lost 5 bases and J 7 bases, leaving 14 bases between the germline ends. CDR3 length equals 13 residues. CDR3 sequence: CASSSLMGSEAFF. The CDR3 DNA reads TGCGCCAGCAGCTCGCTGATGGGAAGTGAAGCTTTCTTT.

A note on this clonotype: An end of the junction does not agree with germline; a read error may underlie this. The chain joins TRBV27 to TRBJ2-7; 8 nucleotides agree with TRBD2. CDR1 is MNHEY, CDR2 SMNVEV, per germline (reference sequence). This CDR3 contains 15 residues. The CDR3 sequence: CASRFGTGLVDEQYF. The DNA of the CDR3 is TGTGCCAGCCGTTTCGGTACGGGACTAGTCGACGAGCAGTACTTC.

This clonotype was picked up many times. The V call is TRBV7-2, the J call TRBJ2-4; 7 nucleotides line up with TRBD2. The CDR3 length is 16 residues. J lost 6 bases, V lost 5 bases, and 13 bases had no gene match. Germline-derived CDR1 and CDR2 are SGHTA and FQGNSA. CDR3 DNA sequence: TGTGCCAGCAGCAGCTTAGCGGGCGGAGCTGGAAACATTCAGTACTTC. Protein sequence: CASSSLAGGAGNIQYF. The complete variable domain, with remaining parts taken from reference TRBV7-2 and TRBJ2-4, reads GAGVSQSPSNKVTEKGKDVELRCDPISGHTALYWYRQSLGQGLEFLIYFQGNSAPDKSGLPSDRFSAERTGGSVSTLTIQRTQQEDSAVYLCASSSLAGGAGNIQYFGAGTRLSVL.

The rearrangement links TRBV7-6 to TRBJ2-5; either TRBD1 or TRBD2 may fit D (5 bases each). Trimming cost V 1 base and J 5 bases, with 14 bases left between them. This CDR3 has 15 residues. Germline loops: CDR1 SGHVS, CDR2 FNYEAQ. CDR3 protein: CASSLGDGSGETQYF. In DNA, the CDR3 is TGTGCCAGCAGCTTAGGGGACGGCTCCGGGGAGACCCAGTACTTC.

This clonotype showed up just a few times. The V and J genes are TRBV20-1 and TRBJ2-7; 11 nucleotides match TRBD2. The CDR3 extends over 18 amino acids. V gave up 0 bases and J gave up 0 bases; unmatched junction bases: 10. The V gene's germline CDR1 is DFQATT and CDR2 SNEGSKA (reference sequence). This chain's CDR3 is CSARDGRTSGFSSYEQYF. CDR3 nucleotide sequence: TGCAGTGCTAGAGATGGCCGGACTAGCGGGTTCAGCTCCTACGAGCAGTACTTC.

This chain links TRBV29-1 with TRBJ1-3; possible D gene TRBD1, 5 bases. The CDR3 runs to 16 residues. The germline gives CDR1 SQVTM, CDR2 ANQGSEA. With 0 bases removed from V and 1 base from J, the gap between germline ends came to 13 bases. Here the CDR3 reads CSVEDLGGESGNTIYF. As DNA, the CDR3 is TGCAGCGTTGAAGATCTAGGAGGGGAATCTGGAAACACCATATATTTT. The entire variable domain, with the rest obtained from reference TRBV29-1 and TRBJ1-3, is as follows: SAVISQKPSRDICQRGTSLTIQCQVDSQVTMMFWYRQQPGQSLTLIATANQGSEATYESGFVIDKFPISRPNLTFSTLTVSNMSPEDSSIYLCSVEDLGGESGNTIYFGEGSWLTVV.

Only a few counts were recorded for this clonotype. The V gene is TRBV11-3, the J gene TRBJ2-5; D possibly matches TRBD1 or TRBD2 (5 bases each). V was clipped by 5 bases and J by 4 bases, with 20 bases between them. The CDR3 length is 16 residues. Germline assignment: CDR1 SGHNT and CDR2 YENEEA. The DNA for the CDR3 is TGTGCCAGCAGCAAACAAACCGGGACCCTAGGAGAGACCCAGTACTTC. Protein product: CASSKQTGTLGETQYF.

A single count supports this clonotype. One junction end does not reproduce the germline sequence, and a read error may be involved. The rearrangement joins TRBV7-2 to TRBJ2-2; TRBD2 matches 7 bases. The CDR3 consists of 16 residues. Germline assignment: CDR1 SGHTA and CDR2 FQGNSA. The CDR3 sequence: CASSPLSRGNTGDLFF. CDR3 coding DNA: TGTGCCAGCAGCCCATTATCGCGGGGGAACACCGGGGATCTGTTTTTT.

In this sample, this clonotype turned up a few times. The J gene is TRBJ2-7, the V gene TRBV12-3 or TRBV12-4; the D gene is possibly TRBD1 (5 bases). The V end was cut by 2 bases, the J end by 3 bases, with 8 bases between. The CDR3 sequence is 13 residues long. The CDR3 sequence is CASSLNRFYEQYF. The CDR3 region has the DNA TGTGCCAGCAGTTTAAACAGGTTCTACGAGCAGTACTTC.

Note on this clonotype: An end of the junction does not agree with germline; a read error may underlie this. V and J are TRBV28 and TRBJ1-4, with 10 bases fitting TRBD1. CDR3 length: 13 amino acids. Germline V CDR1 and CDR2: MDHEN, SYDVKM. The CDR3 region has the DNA TGTACCAGTAGGGGACAGGGGTCAGATAAACTGTTTTTT. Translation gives CTSRGQGSDKLFF.

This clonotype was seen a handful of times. The CDR3: CSARDWAGSLYNSPLHF. In DNA form, the CDR3 reads TGCAGTGCTAGAGACTGGGCCGGGTCGTTATATAATTCACCCCTCCACTTT. The J gene is TRBJ1-6, the V gene TRBV20-1, with D uncertain. Germline CDR1 and CDR2: DFQATT and SNEGSKA (reference sequence). This CDR3 has 17 residues. Trimming shortened V by 0 bases and J by 4 bases, and 16 bases separated the two germline ends.

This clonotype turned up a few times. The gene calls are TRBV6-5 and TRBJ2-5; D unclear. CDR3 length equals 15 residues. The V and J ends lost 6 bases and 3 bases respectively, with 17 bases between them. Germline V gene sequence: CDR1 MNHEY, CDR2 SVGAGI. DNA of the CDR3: TGTGCCAGCAGGACGCTGAAGCGCTCAGAAGAGACCCAGTACTTC. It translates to CASRTLKRSEETQYF.

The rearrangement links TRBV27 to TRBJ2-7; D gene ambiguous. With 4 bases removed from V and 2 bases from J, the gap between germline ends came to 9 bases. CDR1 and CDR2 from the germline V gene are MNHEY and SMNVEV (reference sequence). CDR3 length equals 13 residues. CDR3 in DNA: TGTGCCAGCAGTTACCGGCAGGCCTACGAGCAGTACTTC. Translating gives CASSYRQAYEQYF.

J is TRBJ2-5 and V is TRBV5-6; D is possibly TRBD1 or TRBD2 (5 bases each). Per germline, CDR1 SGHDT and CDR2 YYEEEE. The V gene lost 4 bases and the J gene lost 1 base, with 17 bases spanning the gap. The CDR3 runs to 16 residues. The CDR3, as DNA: TGTGCCAGCAGCCTCCCCTTGAGGGGCCCCCAAGAGACCCAGTACTTC. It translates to CASSLPLRGPQETQYF.

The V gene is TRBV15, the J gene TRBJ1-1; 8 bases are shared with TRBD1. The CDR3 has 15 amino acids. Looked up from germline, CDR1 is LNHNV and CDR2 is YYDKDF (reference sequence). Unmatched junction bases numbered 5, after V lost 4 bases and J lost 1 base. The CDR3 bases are TGTGCCACCAGCACAACCGGGACAGGGAACACTGAAGCTTTCTTT. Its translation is CATSTTGTGNTEAFF. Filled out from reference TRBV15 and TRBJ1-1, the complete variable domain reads DAMVIQNPRYQVTQFGKPVTLSCSQTLNHNVMYWYQQKSSQAPKLLFHYYDKDFNNEADTPDNFQSRRPNTSFCFLDIRSPGLGDTAMYLCATSTTGTGNTEAFFGQGTRLTVV.

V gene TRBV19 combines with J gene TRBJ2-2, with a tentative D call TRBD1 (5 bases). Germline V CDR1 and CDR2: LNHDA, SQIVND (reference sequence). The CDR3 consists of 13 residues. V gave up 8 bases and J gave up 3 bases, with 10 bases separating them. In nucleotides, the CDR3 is TGTGCCAGTTTTGGGGCCTACACCGGGGAGCTGTTTTTT. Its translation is CASFGAYTGELFF.

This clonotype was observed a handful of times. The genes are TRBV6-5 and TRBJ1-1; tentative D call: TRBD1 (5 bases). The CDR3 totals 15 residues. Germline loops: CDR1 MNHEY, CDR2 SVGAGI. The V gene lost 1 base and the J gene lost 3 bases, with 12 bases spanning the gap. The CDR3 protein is CASSYFQGVDTEAFF. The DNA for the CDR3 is TGTGCCAGCAGTTACTTCCAGGGCGTGGACACTGAAGCTTTCTTT.

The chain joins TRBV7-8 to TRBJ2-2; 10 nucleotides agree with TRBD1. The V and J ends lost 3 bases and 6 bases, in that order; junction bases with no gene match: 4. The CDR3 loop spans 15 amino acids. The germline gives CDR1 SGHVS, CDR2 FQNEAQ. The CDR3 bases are TGTGCCAGCAGCTTGAGACAGGGGGCTTCCGGGGAGCTGTTTTTT. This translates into CASSLRQGASGELFF.

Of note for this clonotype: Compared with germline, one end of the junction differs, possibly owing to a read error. CDR3 bases: TGTGCCAGTACTCCCTCGGTAGGGCCGAAGACCGGGGAGCTGTTTTTT. It specifies CASTPSVGPKTGELFF. The chain uses TRBV19 and TRBJ2-2; D uncertain. CDR3 size: 16 residues. Per the germline V gene, CDR1 is LNHDA and CDR2 is SQIVND (reference sequence).

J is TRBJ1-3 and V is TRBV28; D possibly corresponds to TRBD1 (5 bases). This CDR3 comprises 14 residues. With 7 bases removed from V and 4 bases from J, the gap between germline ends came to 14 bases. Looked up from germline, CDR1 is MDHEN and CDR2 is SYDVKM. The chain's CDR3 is CASTPWGTGNTIYF. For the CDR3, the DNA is TGTGCCAGCACCCCCTGGGGGACGGGAAACACCATATATTTT.

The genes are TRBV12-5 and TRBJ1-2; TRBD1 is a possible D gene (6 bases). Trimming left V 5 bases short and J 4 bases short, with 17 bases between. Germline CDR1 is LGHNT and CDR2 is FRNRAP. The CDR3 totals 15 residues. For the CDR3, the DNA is TGTGCTAGTGGTCTGTCCGGCGAGGGGGGCTATGGCTACACCTTC. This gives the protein CASGLSGEGGYGYTF.

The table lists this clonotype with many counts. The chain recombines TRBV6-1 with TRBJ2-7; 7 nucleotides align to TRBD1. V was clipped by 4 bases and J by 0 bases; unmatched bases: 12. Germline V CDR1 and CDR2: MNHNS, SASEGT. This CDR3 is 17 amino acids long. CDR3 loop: CASSAFSVWDSSYEQYF. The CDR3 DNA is TGTGCCAGCAGTGCGTTTTCGGTTTGGGACAGCTCCTACGAGCAGTACTTC.

The CDR3 sequence: CASSDRGISYNEQFF. The CDR3 DNA reads TGTGCCAGCAGTGATCGGGGGATCTCCTACAATGAGCAGTTCTTC. V usage is TRBV6-1 and J usage is TRBJ2-1; D possibly corresponds to TRBD2 (6 bases). Deletions cut 3 bases from V and 0 bases from J, with 9 bases between. The CDR3 extends over 15 amino acids. Germline CDR1 reads MNHNS; CDR2 reads SASEGT.